Each of the 24 T cell receptor beta chains below was sequenced from the same sample in a study of T-cell reconstitution after alpha-beta-depleted transplantation in children. This sample's TCRbeta library carried unique molecular identifier barcodes. TCRdb reprocessed the PCR reads via MiXCR and lists one record per CDR3 protein. The sample contains 450,000 to 550,000 distinct CDR3 sequences, roughly an eighth of which appear only once. Sample: PBMCs, mostly from graft donor cells, taken 180 days after TCRalphabeta/CD19-depleted stem cell transplant. The receptors were gathered from a female patient aged 2-9 years who had a stem cell transplant for aplastic anemia, so the T cells may come from the graft donor.

This clonotype was observed a few times. The V gene is TRBV18, the J gene TRBJ1-5, with TRBD1 as a possible D gene (6 bases). With 2 bases removed from V and 6 bases from J, the gap between germline ends came to 20 bases. This CDR3 spans 17 amino acids. Germline V gene sequence: CDR1 KGHSH, CDR2 LQKENI. The CDR3 coding sequence is TGTGCCAGCTCACCATATGGGGGGGGCAGCGAAGGTCAGCCCCAGCATTTT. This encodes CASSPYGGGSEGQPQHF. Looking up the rest from reference TRBV18 and TRBJ1-5 gives the full variable domain: NAGVMQNPRHLVRRRGQEARLRCSPMKGHSHVYWYRQLPEEGLKFMVYLQKENIIDESGMPKERFSAEFPKEGPSILRIQQVVRGDSAAYFCASSPYGGGSEGQPQHFGDGTRLSIL.

This chain links TRBV15 with TRBJ2-7, with no clear D. This CDR3 is built from 13 residues. Trimming removed 0 bases from V and 6 bases from J, with 9 bases in between. Germline assignment: CDR1 LNHNV and CDR2 YYDKDF (reference sequence). The CDR3 DNA reads as TGTGCCACCAGCAGAGATACCGGATCCGAGCAGTACGTC. This codes for CATSRDTGSEQYV.

J is TRBJ2-7 and V is TRBV10-3, with 9 bases fitting TRBD2. With 4 bases clipped from V and 6 bases from J, the junction kept 13 bases outside the gene matches. The length of the CDR3 is 16 residues. Germline CDR1 and CDR2: ENHRY and SYGVKD. CDR3 sequence (DNA): TGTGCCATCAGTGCTCTCGGGGCGGGAGGGCCGAGCGAGCAGTACTTC. Its protein product is CAISALGAGGPSEQYF.

This chain joins TRBV5-1 and TRBJ2-6, with 15 bases aligning to TRBD2. CDR1 and CDR2 (germline): SGHRS, YFSETQ. There are 19 residues in the CDR3. V dropped 4 bases and J dropped 0; count of bases not matched to a gene: 5. The CDR3 DNA follows: TGCGCCAGCAGCATGGGACTAGCGGGAGGACACTCTGGGGCCAACGTCCTGACTTTC. It yields the protein CASSMGLAGGHSGANVLTF.

This clonotype was counted only a few times. The J gene is TRBJ2-3, the V gene TRBV20-1; 10 positions agree with TRBD1. This CDR3 has 15 amino acids. V was pared by 2 bases and J by 4 bases, with 6 bases of the junction left unmatched. CDR1 and CDR2 from the germline V gene are DFQATT and SNEGSKA (reference sequence). The CDR3 coding sequence is TGCAGTGCTAGACCCGACAGGGGGCCCTCAGATACGCAGTATTTT. This translates into CSARPDRGPSDTQYF.

The V gene is TRBV29-1, the J gene TRBJ1-6, with a weak D call TRBD1 (6 bases). CDR3 length equals 13 residues. Germline V gives CDR1 SQVTM, CDR2 ANQGSEA. The germline V and J ends were trimmed by 4 bases and 7 bases, with 11 bases remaining between them. DNA of the CDR3: TGCAGCGTTGCGACAGGCGAGAATTCACCCCTCCACTTT. It specifies CSVATGENSPLHF.

This clonotype was recorded at least ten times. This chain's CDR3 is CASSQERWTENYEQYF. The CDR3 DNA sequence: TGCGCCAGCAGCCAAGAGAGGTGGACAGAAAACTACGAGCAGTACTTC. This sequence joins TRBV4-3 and TRBJ2-7; weak D call: TRBD1 (6 bases). The germline V gene has CDR1 LGHNA and CDR2 YSLEER. This CDR3 is built from 16 residues. V was trimmed by 0 bases and J by 3 bases, leaving 15 bases between them.

This clonotype was detected only a few times. The chain recombines TRBV4-2 with TRBJ2-3, with D perhaps TRBD1 (5 bases). This CDR3 has 19 residues. CDR1 and CDR2 (germline): LGHNA, YNFKEQ. Between the trimmed V and J ends, which lost 1 base and 2 bases, there was a span of 22 bases. The CDR3 protein is CASSQVNPPDRIFTDTQYF. Written as DNA, the CDR3 is TGTGCCAGCAGCCAAGTTAACCCCCCCGACAGAATTTTCACAGATACGCAGTATTTT.

This clonotype was picked up a small number of times. This chain links TRBV7-9 with TRBJ2-1; 9 bases are shared with TRBD2. The CDR3 runs to 17 residues. Germline trimming cut 4 bases from V and 2 bases from J; bases unmatched to any gene: 9. Germline V lookup: CDR1 SEHNR, CDR2 FQNEAQ (reference sequence). In DNA, the CDR3 is TGTGCCAGCAGCTCCTCTTTAGCGGGAGATGCCTACAATGAGCAGTTCTTC. Translating gives CASSSSLAGDAYNEQFF.

This clonotype turned up a few times. The rearrangement links TRBV12-3 or TRBV12-4 to TRBJ2-2; TRBD1 matches at 7 bases. J was trimmed by 0 bases and V by 3 bases; bases with no gene match: 7. The CDR3 loop spans 17 amino acids. The CDR3 DNA follows: TGTGCCAGCAGTTTTCCGCTGGACAGGCCGAACACCGGGGAGCTGTTTTTT. Amino acid sequence: CASSFPLDRPNTGELFF.

This chain connects TRBV20-1 to TRBJ2-3; 7 positions match TRBD2. From germline, CDR1 is DFQATT and CDR2 SNEGSKA (reference sequence). This CDR3 has 12 residues. In DNA, the CDR3 is TGCAGGGTGCGGGAGAGGACAGATACGCAGTATTTT. Translated, it gives CRVRERTDTQYF.

The chain carries TRBV28 and TRBJ2-5; the match to TRBD1 covers 8 bases. The CDR3 consists of 12 residues. Losses at the gene ends were 5 bases for V and 14 bases for J; bases not matched to a gene: 10. Germline V gene data show CDR1 as MDHEN and CDR2 as SYDVKM. Written as DNA, the CDR3 is TGTGCCAGCAGTCCTATCGGGACAGGCGGCTACTTC. Protein: CASSPIGTGGYF.

Concerning this clonotype itself: A much larger clone differs from this one at a single base, so this may be a read error. The V call is TRBV12-3 or TRBV12-4, the J call TRBJ1-1; the D gene is possibly TRBD1 (6 bases). The CDR3 is made up of 16 amino acids. The CDR3 DNA sequence: TGTGCCAGAAGTTTAGTTCGGGGGGCCGTGAACACTGAAGCTTTCTTT. As protein: CARSLVRGAVNTEAFF.

The chain combines TRBV20-1 with TRBJ2-7, with 8 bases identical to TRBD1. The CDR3 consists of 15 residues. The J segment lost 4 bases and the V segment lost 2 bases, leaving 10 bases of the junction unmatched. Looked up from germline, CDR1 is DFQATT and CDR2 is SNEGSKA (reference sequence). The CDR3 loop reads CSARFKGQVQYEQYF. The CDR3 DNA is TGCAGTGCTAGATTTAAGGGACAGGTTCAGTACGAGCAGTACTTC.

This clonotype was seen a few times. The V and J genes are TRBV28 and TRBJ1-5; no reliable D call. The CDR3 is 12 residues long. Trimming took 2 bases from V and 9 from J, leaving 8 bases between them. Germline V gene lookup returns CDR1 MDHEN and CDR2 SYDVKM. The CDR3 coding sequence is TGTGCCAGCAGTTTAGACCCTGGGCCCCAGCATTTT. It specifies CASSLDPGPQHF.

The chain has TRBV6-2 or TRBV6-3 and TRBJ2-1; 9 bases fit TRBD2. The V segment lost 0 bases and the J segment 7 bases; nucleotides outside the gene matches: 7. Per the germline V gene, CDR1 is MNHEY and CDR2 is SVGEGT. This CDR3 has 16 amino acids. CDR3 amino acids: CASSYSVAGEGNEQFF. The DNA for the CDR3 is TGTGCCAGCAGTTACTCGGTAGCGGGAGAGGGGAATGAGCAGTTCTTC.

This clonotype was seen only a few times. The chain uses TRBV5-1 and TRBJ2-3; D call uncertain. Germline V lookup: CDR1 SGHRS, CDR2 YFSETQ. The CDR3 loop spans 17 amino acids. Trimming shortened V by 1 base and J by 1 base, and 16 bases separated the two germline ends. The CDR3 sequence is CASSLQFRQRGTDTQYF. The CDR3 bases are TGCGCCAGCAGCTTGCAATTTCGTCAGCGTGGCACAGATACGCAGTATTTT.

This clonotype was detected ten times or more. The rearrangement links TRBV27 to TRBJ2-1; D unresolved. Trimming pared 6 bases from V and 5 bases from J, leaving 5 bases between. Germline CDR1 is MNHEY and CDR2 is SMNVEV (reference sequence). The length of the CDR3 is 11 residues. CDR3 region: CASSTNNEQFF. For the CDR3, the DNA is TGTGCCAGCAGCACAAACAATGAGCAGTTCTTC.

The sample holds a few counts of this clonotype. The V and J genes are TRBV18 and TRBJ2-2; 9 nucleotides align to TRBD1. CDR1 and CDR2 (germline): KGHSH, LQKENI. The CDR3 totals 17 residues. Trimming cost V 2 bases and J 0 bases; bases outside gene matches: 4. The CDR3 DNA reads as TGTGCCAGCTCACCAGGCGACAGGGGGGCGAACACCGGGGAGCTGTTTTTT. Translating gives CASSPGDRGANTGELFF.

This clonotype was found a few times. This chain uses TRBV18 with TRBJ2-3; 8 nucleotides agree with TRBD2. The CDR3 spans 15 residues. Per germline, CDR1 KGHSH and CDR2 LQKENI. With V trimmed by 3 bases and J by 2 bases, 4 bases remained unmatched. CDR3 residues: CASSPKLAVTDTQYF. The CDR3 DNA is TGTGCCAGCTCACCGAAACTAGCGGTCACAGATACGCAGTATTTT.

In this sample, this clonotype turned up many times. The chain uses TRBV6-2 or TRBV6-3 and TRBJ2-5; D ambiguous. The V end was cut by 5 bases, the J end by 5 bases, with 12 bases between. This CDR3 comprises 13 residues. CDR1 and CDR2 from the germline V gene are MNHEY and SVGEGT. DNA of the CDR3: TGTGCCAGCAGTCAGACTGGGCGGGAGACCCAGTACTTC. Translation: CASSQTGRETQYF.

This chain connects TRBV6-2 or TRBV6-3 to TRBJ2-5; 8 bases agree with TRBD1. The CDR3 spans 13 residues. V gave up 2 bases and J gave up 7 bases; unmatched junction bases: 3. Germline V gives CDR1 MNHEY, CDR2 SVGEGT. The DNA for the CDR3 is TGTGCCAGCAGTTACCCGACAGGGGTGACCCAGTACTTC. Its protein product is CASSYPTGVTQYF.

This clonotype was detected only a few times. The V call is TRBV28, the J call TRBJ1-1, with D perhaps TRBD1 (5 bases). V lost 7 bases, J lost 3 bases, and 21 bases lay in between. The germline V gene has CDR1 MDHEN and CDR2 SYDVKM. This CDR3 has 16 amino acids. The CDR3 DNA sequence: TGTGCCAGCATGGTCGGCAGCCAGTCGGGGGACACTGAAGCTTTCTTT. The encoded protein is CASMVGSQSGDTEAFF.

The chain uses TRBV2 and TRBJ1-5; D not certain. This CDR3 is 13 amino acids long. Germline CDR1 SNHLY, CDR2 FYNNEI. The DNA for the CDR3 is TGTACCTGCTGTTTTCGGATAAATCAGCCCCAGCATTTT. Protein: CTCCFRINQPQHF.